The 27 T cell receptor beta chains given below trace back to one sample, sequenced in a study of control samples from healthy donors and cancer patients. Here immunoSEQ multiplex PCR was the method, and the copy in TCRdb shows in-frame clones only, minus some. The sample carries about 110,000 clones, 70% to 85% recorded once. The source material was blood. The receptors were gathered from a young man in good health.

The chain recombines TRBV14 with TRBJ1-4, with a weak D call TRBD1 (5 bases). Germline CDR1 is SGHDN and CDR2 is FVKESK. V was clipped by 0 bases and J by 8 bases, with 13 bases between them. The CDR3 spans 15 residues. Written as DNA, the CDR3 is TGTGCCAGCAGCCAAGAGGGGCTTCCTGGGGAAAAACTGTTTTTT. Encoded protein: CASSQEGLPGEKLFF.

This clone appeared a few times. The chain employs TRBV6-5 and TRBJ2-7, with 7 positions matching TRBD1. Germline CDR1 MNHEY, CDR2 SVGAGI. The CDR3 extends over 14 amino acids. The trim removed 6 bases at V and 2 bases at J, leaving 7 bases unmatched. CDR3 bases: TGTGCCAGCAGCCTCGGACAGGAGCCCTACGAGCAGTACTTC. Protein sequence: CASSLGQEPYEQYF.

The genes are TRBV6-2 or TRBV6-3 and TRBJ1-6, with TRBD1 identical over 12 bases. Trimming cost V 2 bases and J 1 base; bases outside gene matches: 9. CDR3 length equals 20 residues. Germline CDR1 reads MNHEY; CDR2 reads SVGEGT. The CDR3 region is CASSYRTGTGGASYNSPLHF. The CDR3, as DNA: TGTGCCAGCAGTTACCGCACCGGGACAGGGGGCGCTTCCTATAATTCACCCCTCCACTTT.

This clone showed up just a few times. The chain couples TRBV2 to TRBJ1-2; 9 nucleotides line up with TRBD1. CDR1 SNHLY and CDR2 FYNNEI come from the germline V gene. The CDR3 consists of 15 residues. V gave up 3 bases and J gave up 3 bases; unmatched junction bases: 5. CDR3 protein: CASSDQGQGDYGYTF. As DNA, the CDR3 is TGTGCCAGCAGTGATCAGGGACAGGGTGACTATGGCTACACCTTC. Drawing the rest from reference TRBV2 and TRBJ1-2, the complete variable domain is EPEVTQTPSHQVTQMGQEVILRCVPISNHLYFYWYRQILGQKVEFLVSFYNNEISEKSEIFDDQFSVERPDGSNFTLKIRSTKLEDSAMYFCASSDQGQGDYGYTFGSGTRLTVV.

In this sample, this clone turned up a few times. J is TRBJ2-2 and V is TRBV7-9; TRBD2 matches 16 bases. Germline V CDR1 and CDR2: SEHNR, FQNEAQ (reference sequence). This CDR3 spans 19 amino acids. Germline trimming cut 5 bases from V and 0 bases from J; bases unmatched to any gene: 6. For the CDR3, the DNA is TGTGCCAGCAGCCCTACCGGGACTAGCGGGGGGGCGAACACCGGGGAGCTGTTTTTT. Translated: CASSPTGTSGGANTGELFF.

This chain connects TRBV5-1 to TRBJ2-2, with D possibly being TRBD1 or TRBD2 (6 bases each). Germline CDR1 SGHRS, CDR2 YFSETQ. The CDR3 is made up of 16 amino acids. The germline V and J ends were trimmed by 0 bases and 2 bases, with 11 bases remaining between them. The CDR3 DNA reads TGCGCCAGCAGCTTGGCGGGGGCCCTAAACACCGGGGAGCTGTTTTTT. Encoded protein: CASSLAGALNTGELFF.

The chain links TRBV25-1 to TRBJ2-2; 7 bases are shared with TRBD1. Germline V gene data show CDR1 as MGHDK and CDR2 as SYGVNS. The CDR3 is 15 amino acids. Losses at the gene ends were 5 bases for V and 2 bases for J; bases not matched to a gene: 5. DNA of the CDR3: TGTGCCAGCAGTCGGGACAGCCAAAACACCGGGGAGCTGTTTTTT. Protein product: CASSRDSQNTGELFF.

The chain employs TRBV27 and TRBJ2-7; D not certain. CDR3 length equals 13 residues. The germline gives CDR1 MNHEY, CDR2 SMNVEV (reference sequence). V was trimmed by 5 bases and J by 6 bases, leaving 14 bases between them. CDR3 amino acids: CASSDGLAGEQYF. In DNA, the CDR3 is TGTGCCAGCAGTGATGGGCTGGCTGGCGAGCAGTACTTC.

V usage is TRBV7-4 and J usage is TRBJ1-1, with D maybe TRBD1 (5 bases). The germline CDR1 and CDR2 sequences are SGHVT and SQSDAQ. The length of the CDR3 is 15 residues. V was cut by 7 bases and J by 3 bases, with 18 bases left in between. DNA of the CDR3: TGTGCCAGCACCCCGGGGGGGAGGGGAGACACTGAAGCTTTCTTT. This translates into CASTPGGRGDTEAFF.

This rearrangement joins TRBV7-2 to TRBJ2-5; 8 positions match TRBD2. Germline lookup yields CDR1 SGHTA and CDR2 FQGNSA. The ends lost 4 bases at V and 0 bases at J; junction bases unmatched: 7. The CDR3 consists of 16 residues. CDR3 DNA sequence: TGTGCCAGCAGCTCCCCGGGAGGGTGGTACCAAGAGACCCAGTACTTC. Its translation is CASSSPGGWYQETQYF.

The rearrangement links TRBV18 to TRBJ2-7, with 8 bases aligning to TRBD1. The length of the CDR3 is 15 residues. Germline CDR1 KGHSH, CDR2 LQKENI. The CDR3 DNA reads TGTGCCAGCTCGATCGGACAGGGTGGTTCCTCCGAGCAGTACGTC. Its translation: CASSIGQGGSSEQYV.

V gene TRBV30 combines with J gene TRBJ2-7, with no clear D. The V end lost 0 bases, the J end lost 0 bases, and 12 bases lay between the germline ends. The germline V gene encodes CDR1 GTSNPN and CDR2 SVGIG (reference sequence). The CDR3 consists of 15 residues. CDR3 loop: CAWSVPLLSSYEQYF. As DNA, the CDR3 is TGTGCCTGGAGTGTCCCCCTACTGAGCTCCTACGAGCAGTACTTC.

The V and J genes are TRBV9 and TRBJ1-3; D unclear. The ends were cut back, 4 bases at V and 8 bases at J, with 10 bases in the middle. The V gene's germline CDR1 is SGDLS and CDR2 YYNGEE. The CDR3 runs 12 residues. The CDR3 reads CASSPLRDTIYF. As DNA, the CDR3 is TGTGCCAGCAGCCCGCTGAGGGACACCATATATTTT.

V gene TRBV4-2 combines with J gene TRBJ1-2, with 8 nucleotides matching TRBD1. The CDR3 is 14 residues long. J lost 2 bases, V lost 4 bases, and 3 bases had no gene match. Germline assignment: CDR1 LGHNA and CDR2 YNFKEQ. The DNA of the CDR3 is TGTGCCAGCAGCCCAGGGGGCGCGAACTATGGCTACACCTTC. Translation: CASSPGGANYGYTF.

This clone has only a few counts. The J gene is TRBJ1-3, the V gene TRBV7-2; tentatively, D is TRBD1 (6 bases). This CDR3 is 15 amino acids long. Germline values: CDR1 SGHTA, CDR2 FQGNSA. The V and J ends lost 1 base and 2 bases respectively, with 9 bases between them. The CDR3 spells CASSLGGAPGNTIYF. As DNA, the CDR3 is TGTGCCAGCAGCTTAGGGGGGGCCCCTGGAAACACCATATATTTT.

This chain's CDR3 is CASSALGRTDTQYF. The DNA for the CDR3 is TGTGCCAGCAGCGCCCTGGGACGGACAGATACGCAGTATTTT. V and J are TRBV13 and TRBJ2-3, with D perhaps being TRBD1 or TRBD2 (5 bases each). Germline assignment: CDR1 PRHDT and CDR2 FYEKMQ (reference sequence). V lost 5 bases to trimming and J lost 3 bases, with 12 bases between them. This CDR3 contains 14 residues. Filled out from reference TRBV13 and TRBJ2-3, the complete variable domain reads AAGVIQSPRHLIKEKRETATLKCYPIPRHDTVYWYQQGPGQDPQFLISFYEKMQSDKGSIPDRFSAQQFSDYHSELNMSSLELGDSALYFCASSALGRTDTQYFGPGTRLTVL.

The chain joins TRBV5-1 to TRBJ1-5, with TRBD1 matching over 9 bases. J gave up 7 bases and V 0 bases, and 2 bases lay outside the gene matches. Germline V lookup: CDR1 SGHRS, CDR2 YFSETQ. The CDR3 covers 14 residues. CDR3 DNA: TGCGCCAGCAGCTTGGGACAGGGGGAACAGCCCCAGCATTTT. The encoded protein is CASSLGQGEQPQHF.

V and J are TRBV4-1 and TRBJ2-5, with D hard to call. The germline V gene encodes CDR1 MGHRA and CDR2 YSYEKL. The CDR3 spans 14 residues. V lost 0 bases and J lost 3, with 8 bases in between. The CDR3 here is CASSQDWRKETQYF. CDR3 nucleotide sequence: TGCGCCAGCAGCCAAGATTGGAGAAAAGAGACCCAGTACTTC.

CDR3 DNA: TGCAGCGTTGAATCAGGGGTGAACTATGGCTACACCTTC. It codes for CSVESGVNYGYTF. The chain has TRBV29-1 and TRBJ1-2; weak D call: TRBD1 (6 bases). This CDR3 region has 13 residues. V shed 2 bases and J shed 2 bases, with 9 bases lying between them. Germline V gives CDR1 SQVTM, CDR2 ANQGSEA.

The rearrangement uses TRBV6-2 or TRBV6-3 and TRBJ2-7; 11 positions match TRBD1. Germline-derived CDR1 and CDR2 are MNHEY and SVGEGT. With 4 bases clipped from V and 7 bases from J, the junction kept 6 bases outside the gene matches. The CDR3 has 14 residues. As DNA, the CDR3 is TGTGCCAGCAGTTCTAGGACAGGGGGCCGAGAGCAGTACTTC. This codes for CASSSRTGGREQYF.

This sequence joins TRBV29-1 and TRBJ1-5; D unclear. Germline assignment: CDR1 SQVTM and CDR2 ANQGSEA. The CDR3 consists of 15 residues. V lost 4 bases and J 1 base, leaving 14 bases between the germline ends. Here the CDR3 reads CSVAESQLSNQPQHF. CDR3 nucleotide sequence: TGCAGCGTTGCGGAGTCCCAGTTGAGCAATCAGCCCCAGCATTTT.

V usage is TRBV29-1 and J usage is TRBJ2-3; D remains unclear. V lost 6 bases and J lost 3, with 19 bases in between. Germline V CDR1 and CDR2: SQVTM, ANQGSEA. The CDR3 covers 15 residues. CDR3 DNA: TGCAGCGTCAGAAAATGGACGGAGAGGACAGATACGCAGTATTTT. Translation gives CSVRKWTERTDTQYF.

The CDR3: CASRGRVLANYGYTF. The CDR3 DNA reads as TGTGCCAGCAGAGGACGGGTTTTAGCTAACTATGGCTACACCTTC. The chain has TRBV2 and TRBJ1-2; D is uncertain. V was shortened by 6 bases and J by 0 bases, with 14 bases between the two germline ends. Germline CDR1 SNHLY, CDR2 FYNNEI. The CDR3 runs 15 residues. The full variable domain, completed using reference TRBV2 and TRBJ1-2, is EPEVTQTPSHQVTQMGQEVILRCVPISNHLYFYWYRQILGQKVEFLVSFYNNEISEKSEIFDDQFSVERPDGSNFTLKIRSTKLEDSAMYFCASRGRVLANYGYTFGSGTRLTVV.

The CDR3 here is CASSGRQEYGYTF. The CDR3 DNA sequence: TGTGCCAGCAGTGGACGACAGGAGTATGGCTACACCTTC. This chain links TRBV2 with TRBJ1-2, with TRBD1 as a possible D gene (6 bases). The length of the CDR3 is 13 residues. CDR1 SNHLY and CDR2 FYNNEI come from the germline V gene. V lost 4 bases, J lost 5 bases, and 11 bases lay in between. Supplemented by reference TRBV2 and TRBJ1-2, the full variable domain reads EPEVTQTPSHQVTQMGQEVILRCVPISNHLYFYWYRQILGQKVEFLVSFYNNEISEKSEIFDDQFSVERPDGSNFTLKIRSTKLEDSAMYFCASSGRQEYGYTFGSGTRLTVV.

The V gene is TRBV19, the J gene TRBJ1-6; possibly TRBD1 for D (5 bases). V was trimmed by 3 bases and J by 6 bases, leaving 9 bases between them. Germline V CDR1 and CDR2: LNHDA, SQIVND (reference sequence). There are 14 residues in the CDR3. CDR3 sequence: CASSMGLINSPLHF. The CDR3 DNA is TGTGCCAGTAGTATGGGACTGATTAATTCACCCCTCCACTTT.

V usage is TRBV21-1 and J usage is TRBJ2-3; the tabulated D call, TRBD1, remains unverified against the DNA. TRBV21-1 is reported as a pseudogene. The CDR3 has 13 amino acids. CDR3 coding DNA: TGTGCCAGCGGGAAGGGGTTCACAGATACGCAGTATTTT. It yields the protein CASGKGFTDTQYF.

The chain couples TRBV7-9 to TRBJ2-7, with a possible D match to TRBD1 (5 bases). Germline CDR1 reads SEHNR; CDR2 reads FQNEAQ (reference sequence). CDR3 length equals 16 residues. V gave up 0 bases and J gave up 1 base, with 13 bases separating them. CDR3 region: CASSLAVTAQSYEQYF. The CDR3 nucleotides are TGTGCCAGCAGCTTAGCTGTGACAGCCCAATCCTACGAGCAGTACTTC.